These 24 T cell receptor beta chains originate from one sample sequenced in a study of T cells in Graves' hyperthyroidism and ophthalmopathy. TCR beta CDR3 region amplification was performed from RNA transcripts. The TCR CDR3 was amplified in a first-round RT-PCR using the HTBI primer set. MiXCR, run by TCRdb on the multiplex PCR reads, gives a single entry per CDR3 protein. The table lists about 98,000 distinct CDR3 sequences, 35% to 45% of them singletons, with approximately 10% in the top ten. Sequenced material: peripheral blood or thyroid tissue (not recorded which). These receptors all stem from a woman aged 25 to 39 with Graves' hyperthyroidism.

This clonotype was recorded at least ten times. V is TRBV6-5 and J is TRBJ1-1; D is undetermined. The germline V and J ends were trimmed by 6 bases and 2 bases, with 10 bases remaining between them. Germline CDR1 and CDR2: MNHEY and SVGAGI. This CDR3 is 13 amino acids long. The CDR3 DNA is TGTGCCAGCAGCCCAACCGGTAACACTGAAGCTTTCTTT. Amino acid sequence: CASSPTGNTEAFF.

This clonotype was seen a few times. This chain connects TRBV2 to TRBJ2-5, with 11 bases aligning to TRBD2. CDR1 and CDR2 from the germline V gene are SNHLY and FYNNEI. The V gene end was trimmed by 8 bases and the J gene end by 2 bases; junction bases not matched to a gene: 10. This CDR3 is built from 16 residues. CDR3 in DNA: TGTGCCAGCTCGACCGGGACTAGCGGATTACAAGAGACCCAGTACTTC. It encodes CASSTGTSGLQETQYF.

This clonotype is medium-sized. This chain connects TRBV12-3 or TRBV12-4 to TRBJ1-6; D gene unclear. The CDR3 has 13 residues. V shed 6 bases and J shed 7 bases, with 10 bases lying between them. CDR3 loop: CASSTERNSPLHF. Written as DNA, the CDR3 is TGTGCCAGCAGCACGGAGCGGAATTCACCCCTCCACTTT.

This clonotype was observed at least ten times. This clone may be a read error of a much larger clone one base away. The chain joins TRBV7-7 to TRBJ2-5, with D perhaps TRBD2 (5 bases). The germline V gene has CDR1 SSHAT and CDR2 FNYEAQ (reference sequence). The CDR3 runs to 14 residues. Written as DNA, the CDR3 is TGTGCTAGCAGCTTGACTAACGGTGGGGAGACCCAGTACTTC. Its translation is CASSLTNGGETQYF.

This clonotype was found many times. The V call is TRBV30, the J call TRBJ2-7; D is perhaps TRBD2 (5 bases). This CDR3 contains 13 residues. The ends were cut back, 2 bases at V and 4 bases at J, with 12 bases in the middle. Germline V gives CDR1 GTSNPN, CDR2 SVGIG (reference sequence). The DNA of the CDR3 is TGTGCCTGGAGTAGCGGACTCGGTTACGAGCAGTACTTC. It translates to CAWSSGLGYEQYF.

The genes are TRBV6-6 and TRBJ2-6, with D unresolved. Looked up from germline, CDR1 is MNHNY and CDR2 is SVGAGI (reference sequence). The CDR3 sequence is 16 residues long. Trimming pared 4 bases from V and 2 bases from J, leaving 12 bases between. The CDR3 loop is CASSLKVDTGANVLTF. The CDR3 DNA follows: TGTGCCAGCAGTTTGAAAGTGGATACTGGGGCCAACGTCCTGACTTTC.

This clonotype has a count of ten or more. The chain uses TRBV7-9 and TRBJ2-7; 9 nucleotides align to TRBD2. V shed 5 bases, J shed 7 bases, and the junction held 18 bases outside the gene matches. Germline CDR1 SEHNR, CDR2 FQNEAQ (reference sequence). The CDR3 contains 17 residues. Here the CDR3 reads CASSDPGAGGEGREQYF. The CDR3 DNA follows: TGTGCCAGCAGCGACCCGGGGGCGGGAGGGGAGGGGCGAGAGCAGTACTTC.

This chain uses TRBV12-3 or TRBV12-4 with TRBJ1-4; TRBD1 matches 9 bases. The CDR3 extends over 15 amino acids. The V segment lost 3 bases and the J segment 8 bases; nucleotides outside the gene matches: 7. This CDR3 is CASSFPGQGGEKLFF. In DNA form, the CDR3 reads TGTGCCAGCAGTTTTCCGGGACAGGGCGGAGAAAAACTGTTTTTT.

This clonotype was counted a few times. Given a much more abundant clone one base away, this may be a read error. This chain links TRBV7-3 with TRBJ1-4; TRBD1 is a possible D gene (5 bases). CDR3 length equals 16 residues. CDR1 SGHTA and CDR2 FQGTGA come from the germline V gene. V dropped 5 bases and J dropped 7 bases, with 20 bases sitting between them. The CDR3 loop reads CASSPGMMGRGEKLFF. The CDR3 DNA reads TGTGCCAGCAGCCCTGGGATGATGGGACGGGGTGAAAAACTGTTTTTT.

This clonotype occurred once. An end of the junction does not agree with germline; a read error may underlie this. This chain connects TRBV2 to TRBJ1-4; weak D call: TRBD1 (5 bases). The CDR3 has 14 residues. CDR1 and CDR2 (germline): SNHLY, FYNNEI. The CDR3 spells CACRTGAVNEKLFF. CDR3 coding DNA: TGTGCCTGCAGAACCGGGGCAGTTAATGAAAAACTGTTTTTT.

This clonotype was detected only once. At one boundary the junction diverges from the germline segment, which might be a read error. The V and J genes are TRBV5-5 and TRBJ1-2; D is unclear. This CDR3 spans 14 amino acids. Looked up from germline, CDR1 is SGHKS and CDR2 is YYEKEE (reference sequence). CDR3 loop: CASSSALESYGYTF. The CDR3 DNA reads TGTGCCAGCAGCTCAGCTCTTGAGTCCTATGGTTACACCTTC.

CDR3 protein: CASSLVGQGGQPQHF. The CDR3 DNA reads as TGTGCCAGCAGCTTAGTAGGACAGGGAGGTCAGCCCCAGCATTTT. V gene TRBV7-2 combines with J gene TRBJ1-5; 8 nucleotides align to TRBD1. Trimming removed 1 base from V and 6 bases from J; junction bases left unmatched: 5. CDR1 and CDR2 (germline): SGHTA, FQGNSA. This CDR3 is 15 amino acids long.

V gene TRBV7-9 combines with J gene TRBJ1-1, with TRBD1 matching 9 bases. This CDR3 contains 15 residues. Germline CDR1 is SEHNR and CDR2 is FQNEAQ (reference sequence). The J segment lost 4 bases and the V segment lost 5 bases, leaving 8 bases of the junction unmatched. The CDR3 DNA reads TGTGCCAGCAGCCCGGGACAGGGTAGCGGCACTGAAGCTTTCTTT. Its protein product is CASSPGQGSGTEAFF. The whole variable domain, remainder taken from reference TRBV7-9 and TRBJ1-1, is DTGVSQNPRHKITKRGQNVTFRCDPISEHNRLYWYRQTLGQGPEFLTYFQNEAQLEKSRLLSDRFSAERPKGSFSTLEIQRTEQGDSAMYLCASSPGQGSGTEAFFGQGTRLTVV.

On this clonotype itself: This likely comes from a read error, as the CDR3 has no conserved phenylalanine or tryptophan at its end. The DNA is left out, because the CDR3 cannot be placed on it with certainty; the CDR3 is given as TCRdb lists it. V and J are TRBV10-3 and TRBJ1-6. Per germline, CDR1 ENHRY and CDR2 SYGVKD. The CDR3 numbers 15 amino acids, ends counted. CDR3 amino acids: CAISDDSSYNSPLQS.

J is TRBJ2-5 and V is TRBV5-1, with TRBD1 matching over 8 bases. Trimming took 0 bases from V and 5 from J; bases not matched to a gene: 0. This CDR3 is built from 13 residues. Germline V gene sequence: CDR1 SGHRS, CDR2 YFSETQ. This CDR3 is CASSLGDRETQYF. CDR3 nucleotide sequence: TGCGCCAGCAGCTTGGGGGACAGGGAGACCCAGTACTTC. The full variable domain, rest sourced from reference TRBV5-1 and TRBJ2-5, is KAGVTQTPRYLIKTRGQQVTLSCSPISGHRSVSWYQQTPGQGLQFLFEYFSETQRNKGNFPGRFSGRQFSNSRSEMNVSTLELGDSALYLCASSLGDRETQYFGPGTRLLVL.

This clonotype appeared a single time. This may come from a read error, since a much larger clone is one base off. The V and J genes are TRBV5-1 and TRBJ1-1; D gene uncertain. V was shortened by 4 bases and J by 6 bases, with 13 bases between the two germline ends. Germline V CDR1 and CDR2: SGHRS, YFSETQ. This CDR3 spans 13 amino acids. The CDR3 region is CASSRWGDSEAFF. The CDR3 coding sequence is TGCGCCAGCAGCCGTTGGGGAGACTCTGAAGCTTTCTTT.

The chain's CDR3 is CASSSGRRYGYTF. CDR3 DNA: TGTGCCAGCAGCTCGGGACGTCGGTATGGCTACACCTTC. V gene TRBV7-8 combines with J gene TRBJ1-2, with D possibly being TRBD1 (5 bases). V was pared by 4 bases and J by 5 bases, with 11 bases between. Germline CDR1 is SGHVS and CDR2 is FQNEAQ. The CDR3 runs 13 residues.

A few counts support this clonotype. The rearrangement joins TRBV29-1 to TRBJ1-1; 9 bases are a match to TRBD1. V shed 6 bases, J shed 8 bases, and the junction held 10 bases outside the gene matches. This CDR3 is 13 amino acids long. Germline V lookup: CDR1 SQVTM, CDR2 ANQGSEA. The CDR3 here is CSVIQGAFFEAFF. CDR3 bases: TGCAGCGTCATACAGGGGGCTTTCTTCGAAGCTTTCTTT.

This CDR3 is CASGWLLGPQSTPGELFF. In nucleotides, the CDR3 is TGTGCTAGTGGTTGGCTGTTGGGCCCTCAATCCACTCCCGGGGAGCTGTTTTTT. The chain couples TRBV12-5 to TRBJ2-2; D remains unclear. Germline CDR1 and CDR2: LGHNT and FRNRAP. The CDR3 spans 18 residues. The V gene lost 4 bases and the J gene lost 6 bases, with 24 bases spanning the gap.

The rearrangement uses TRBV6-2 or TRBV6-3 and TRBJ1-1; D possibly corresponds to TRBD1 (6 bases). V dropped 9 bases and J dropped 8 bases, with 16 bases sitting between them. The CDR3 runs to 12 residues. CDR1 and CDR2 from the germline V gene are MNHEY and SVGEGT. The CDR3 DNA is TGTGCCAGTAGGGGGGGCGAGGGAGAAGCTTTCTTT. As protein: CASRGGEGEAFF.

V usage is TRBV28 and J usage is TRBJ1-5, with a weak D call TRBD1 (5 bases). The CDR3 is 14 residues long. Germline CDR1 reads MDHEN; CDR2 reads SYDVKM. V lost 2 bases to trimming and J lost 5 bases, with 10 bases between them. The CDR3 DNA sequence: TGTGCCAGCAGTTTAATGGGGGGACATCAGCCCCAGCATTTT. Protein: CASSLMGGHQPQHF.

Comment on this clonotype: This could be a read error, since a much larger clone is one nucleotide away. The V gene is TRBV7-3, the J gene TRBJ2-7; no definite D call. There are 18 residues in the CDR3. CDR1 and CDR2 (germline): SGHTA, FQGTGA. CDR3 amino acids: CASSPLSRNHLPLYEHYF. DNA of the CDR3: TGTGCCAGCAGCCCGCTATCAAGGAACCACCTACCCCTCTACGAGCACTACTTC.

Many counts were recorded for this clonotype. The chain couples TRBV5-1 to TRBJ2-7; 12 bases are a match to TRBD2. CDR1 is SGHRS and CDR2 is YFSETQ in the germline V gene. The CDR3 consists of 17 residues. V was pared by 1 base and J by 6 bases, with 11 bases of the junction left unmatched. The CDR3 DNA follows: TGCGCCAGCAGCTTGCCGCTGACTAGCGGGAGTATTGGCGAGCAGTACTTC. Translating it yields CASSLPLTSGSIGEQYF.

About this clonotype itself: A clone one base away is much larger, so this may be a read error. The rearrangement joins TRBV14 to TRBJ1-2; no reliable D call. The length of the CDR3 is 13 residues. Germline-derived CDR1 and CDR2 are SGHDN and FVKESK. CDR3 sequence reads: CASSQSIDYGHTF. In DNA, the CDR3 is TGTGCCAGCAGCCAATCCATTGACTATGGCCACACCTTC.